The clone carrying this T cell receptor (beta chain) was counted between two and nine times. These data are taken from a study of blood T cell repertoires in COVID-19. Individuals drawn from 20 to 25 US areas were about 18 to 100 years old. Cohort assignment relied on participant-reported clinical history. Exposed enrollees encountered a COVID-19 case at some point within 2 weeks before study entry. The CDR3 is made up of 13 amino acids. V shed 0 bases and J shed 8 bases, with 8 bases lying between them. The V gene's germline CDR1 is SGHVS and CDR2 FNYEAQ. Method: immunoSEQ multiplex PCR; TCRdb's copy keeps in-frame clones and lacks some. The sample shows under 250,000 clones, under 90% of them seen only once.

This receptor was taken from a woman aged 40-49 years who had been exposed to COVID-19. Sequenced material: PBMCs or T cells enriched from blood (not recorded which). The rearrangement uses TRBV7-6 and TRBJ1-3; D gene uncertain. In DNA form, the CDR3 reads TGTGCCAGCAGCTTAGCGCCTACTGACACCATATATTTT. Its protein is CASSLAPTDTIYF.